This TCR beta chain was profiled in a study of cytomegalovirus exposure and HLA in healthy donors. The PCR made use of 60 Vbeta and 13 Jbeta primers. TCRdb's copy holds only in-frame clones and misses some; the assay was immunoSEQ multiplex PCR. The data contain some 100,000 clones, roughly 76% of them singletons. The CDR3 is 14 amino acids. Trimming removed 4 bases from V and 6 bases from J, with 10 bases in between. Germline loops: CDR1 MNHNY, CDR2 SVGAGI (reference sequence). The source material was PBMCs. The clonotype was recovered from a man in his forties in good health and CMV-seronegative. The chain recombines TRBV6-6 with TRBJ1-6, with D maybe TRBD1 (5 bases). The CDR3 spells CASSWSQGNSPLHF. In DNA, the CDR3 is TGTGCCAGCAGTTGGAGCCAGGGTAATTCACCCCTCCACTTT.